This T cell receptor beta chain was captured in a study of cytomegalovirus exposure and HLA in healthy donors. General study points: The authors confirmed in vitro that a few CMV-associated chains were specific for CMV antigens. The authors considered a cluster of highly shared sequence variants likely to be a sequencing artifact.

CDR1 and CDR2 (germline): SGHVS, FNYEAQ. The CDR3 is 14 amino acids. J lost 7 bases, V lost 5 bases, and 8 bases had no gene match. With respect to this clone: Its specificity is unknown.

In the PCR, 60 Vbeta and 13 Jbeta primers were used. Sequenced by immunoSEQ multiplex PCR; TCRdb stores in-frame clones only, minus some. This table holds about 150,000 clones, around 80% found once. This clonotype was obtained from a man younger than 45 in good health. This rearrangement joins TRBV7-6 to TRBJ1-5, with TRBD1 identical over 7 bases. The sequenced sample was PBMCs. In DNA form, the CDR3 reads TGTGCCAGCAGCCCGGAGGGGGCAGGGCAGCCCCAGCATTTT. This encodes CASSPEGAGQPQHF.